These 5 T cell receptor beta chains were sequenced from one sample in a study of CD8 T cells in Susac syndrome. Reverse transcription of about 0.45 to 1 ug RNA used random hexamers. MiXCR, run by TCRdb on the immunoSEQ multiplex PCR reads, gives a single entry per CDR3 protein. The table has under 200,000 distinct CDR3 sequences, around nine tenths seen once. The material sequenced was CD4+ T cells from PBMCs. All receptors come from a human donor with Susac syndrome.

This clonotype appeared a single time. The chain carries TRBV25-1 and TRBJ2-3; D possibly uses TRBD1 or TRBD2 (5 bases each). V dropped 3 bases and J dropped 6 bases, with 13 bases sitting between them. CDR1 MGHDK and CDR2 SYGVNS come from the germline V gene. The CDR3 is made up of 14 amino acids. The CDR3 is CASSEGTASDTQYF. CDR3 DNA sequence: TGTGCCAGCAGTGAGGGGACGGCGAGCGATACGCAGTATTTT.

The chain joins TRBV6-1 to TRBJ2-3; D is undetermined. There are 14 residues in the CDR3. CDR1 and CDR2 from the germline V gene are MNHNS and SASEGT. Trimming shortened V by 6 bases and J by 2 bases, and 12 bases separated the two germline ends. The CDR3 DNA is TGTGCCAGCAGGATCGGCTCTACCACAGATACGCAGTATTTT. It translates to CASRIGSTTDTQYF.

This chain uses TRBV5-4 with TRBJ1-2, with D possibly being TRBD1 (6 bases). Trimming removed 0 bases from V and 7 bases from J, with 7 bases in between. The CDR3 consists of 12 residues. CDR1 is SGHNT and CDR2 is YYREEE in the germline V gene (reference sequence). CDR3 DNA: TGTGCCAGCAGCTTGGACAGGGTTGGCTACACCTTC. Translating it yields CASSLDRVGYTF.

The chain is built from TRBV6-1 and TRBJ2-1, with 11 bases aligning to TRBD2. V shed 5 bases and J 9 bases; nucleotides not matched to a gene: 3. The germline V gene has CDR1 MNHNS and CDR2 SASEGT. CDR3 size: 13 residues. CDR3 in DNA: TGTGCCAGCAGTCCTAGCGGGAGGACTGAGCAGTTCTTC. It codes for CASSPSGRTEQFF.

This chain links TRBV15 with TRBJ1-4; D call uncertain. This CDR3 contains 15 residues. From germline, CDR1 is LNHNV and CDR2 YYDKDF (reference sequence). The V end lost 4 bases, the J end lost 0 bases, and 9 bases lay between the germline ends. Here the CDR3 reads CATSTTRSTNEKLFF. The CDR3 DNA sequence: TGTGCCACCAGCACCACCCGCTCAACTAATGAAAAACTGTTTTTT.